Below, 27 T cell receptor beta chains from the same sample are listed, as sequenced in a study of T-cell reconstitution after alpha-beta-depleted transplantation in children. Using unique molecular identifiers, the investigators prepared the TCRbeta library. TCRdb reanalysed the PCR reads using MiXCR and keeps one entry per CDR3 protein. The sample shows 440,000 or so distinct CDR3 sequences, roughly 44% of them seen only once. The sequencing used PBMCs, collected before TCRalphabeta/CD19-depleted stem cell transplant. Receptors originate from a girl aged 2-10 years with aplastic anemia, due to receive a stem cell transplant.

To note about this clonotype: The final CDR3 position lacks the conserved phenylalanine or tryptophan, pointing to a likely read error. The chain couples TRBV27 to TRBJ2-2; 8 nucleotides align to TRBD2. V lost 6 bases to trimming and J lost 1 base; unmatched junction nucleotides: 7. CDR3 length: 16 amino acids. Germline V gives CDR1 MNHEY, CDR2 SMNVEV (reference sequence). CDR3 in amino acids: CASSIPGGRNTGELFL. The CDR3 bases are TGTGCCAGCAGCATACCGGGGGGGCGGAACACCGGGGAGCTGTTTCTT.

This clonotype has ten or more counts. V and J are TRBV12-3 or TRBV12-4 and TRBJ2-1, with D possibly being TRBD2 (6 bases). This CDR3 spans 17 amino acids. V was cut by 3 bases and J by 4 bases, with 19 bases left in between. CDR3 DNA: TGTGCCAGCAGTTTGGGGGGTGTTGGAGGGGTGTACAATGAGCAGTTCTTC. Amino acid sequence: CASSLGGVGGVYNEQFF.

CDR3 sequence (DNA): TGTGCCAGCAGTGAATTGGATTCTGGGGCCAACGTCCTGACTTTC. This sequence encodes CASSELDSGANVLTF. This chain links TRBV6-1 with TRBJ2-6; D uncertain. There are 15 residues in the CDR3. V lost 2 bases, J lost 1 base, and 6 bases lay in between. The V gene's germline CDR1 is MNHNS and CDR2 SASEGT.

V gene TRBV29-1 combines with J gene TRBJ2-1, with D perhaps TRBD2 (6 bases). CDR3 length equals 13 residues. Germline CDR1 SQVTM, CDR2 ANQGSEA. Trimming pared 5 bases from V and 9 bases from J, leaving 17 bases between. The DNA of the CDR3 is TGCAGCGTTAGGGGCGGGAAGGTACGTGAGCAGTTCTTC. It yields the protein CSVRGGKVREQFF.

The V and J genes are TRBV20-1 and TRBJ2-5; possible D gene TRBD2, 6 bases. V shed 2 bases and J shed 1 base, with 14 bases lying between them. The germline gives CDR1 DFQATT, CDR2 SNEGSKA (reference sequence). The CDR3 covers 15 residues. The CDR3 nucleotides are TGCAGTGCTAGATCGGTTGGGGGGAGCCAAGAGACCCAGTACTTC. Translating it yields CSARSVGGSQETQYF.

The chain recombines TRBV28 with TRBJ1-1; no clear D. Germline CDR1 is MDHEN and CDR2 is SYDVKM. The V gene lost 8 bases and the J gene lost 8 bases, with 21 bases spanning the gap. The CDR3 is made up of 14 amino acids. The chain's CDR3 is CASASRTQDIEAFF. CDR3 coding DNA: TGTGCCAGCGCTTCCCGGACGCAGGATATAGAAGCTTTCTTT.

V and J are TRBV7-8 and TRBJ1-1; possible D gene TRBD1, 5 bases. The germline V gene encodes CDR1 SGHVS and CDR2 FQNEAQ. CDR3 length: 14 amino acids. Trimming cost V 0 bases and J 11 bases, with 16 bases left between them. CDR3: CASSLAGTLHQAFF. The CDR3 DNA follows: TGTGCCAGCAGCTTAGCCGGGACCCTTCATCAGGCTTTCTTT.

V and J are TRBV28 and TRBJ2-7; TRBD1 matches at 8 bases. The CDR3 length is 16 residues. The germline V gene has CDR1 MDHEN and CDR2 SYDVKM. With 6 bases clipped from V and 3 bases from J, the junction kept 13 bases outside the gene matches. The CDR3 sequence: CASRSMQGASGYEQYF. The CDR3 coding sequence is TGTGCCAGCAGATCAATGCAGGGGGCGAGCGGCTACGAGCAGTACTTC.

To note about this clonotype: The junction differs from germline at one of its ends, possibly a read error. The chain employs TRBV20-1 and TRBJ2-1; 7 bases fit TRBD2. CDR1 is DFQATT and CDR2 is SNEGSKA in the germline V gene (reference sequence). The CDR3 contains 17 residues. DNA of the CDR3: TGCTGTGCTAGGCTCCTAGCGGCAGCGCCCTCCTACAATGAGCAGTTCTTC. This gives the protein CCARLLAAAPSYNEQFF.

The chain combines TRBV7-2 with TRBJ2-1; tentative D call: TRBD1 (5 bases). Germline assignment: CDR1 SGHTA and CDR2 FQGNSA. With 2 bases removed from V and 15 bases from J, the gap between germline ends came to 20 bases. There are 14 residues in the CDR3. The CDR3 nucleotides read TGTGCCAGCAGCTTATTGTCCAGGGCCCAAGGGCGGTTCTTC. Its protein is CASSLLSRAQGRFF.

This clonotype was observed many times. The rearrangement joins TRBV12-3 or TRBV12-4 to TRBJ2-5; no definite D call. Deletions cut 3 bases from V and 5 bases from J, with 16 bases between. The CDR3 has 15 amino acids. The DNA of the CDR3 is TGTGCCAGCAGTTTTAAGAGACTCCCGAGGGAGACCCAGTACTTC. It is translated as CASSFKRLPRETQYF.

The V and J genes are TRBV28 and TRBJ1-1; the match to TRBD1 covers 7 bases. CDR3 length: 14 residues. V was clipped by 5 bases and J by 3 bases; unmatched bases: 6. Germline CDR1 is MDHEN and CDR2 is SYDVKM. The CDR3 protein is CASSPGDSYTEAFF. In DNA form, the CDR3 reads TGTGCCAGCAGTCCTGGGGACAGCTACACTGAAGCTTTCTTT.

This clonotype was counted between two and nine times. V and J are TRBV10-3 and TRBJ1-1; D is ambiguous. This CDR3 contains 13 residues. Germline lookup yields CDR1 ENHRY and CDR2 SYGVKD. V lost 11 bases and J lost 1, with 14 bases in between. CDR3 region: CAASREPNTEAFF. CDR3 bases: TGTGCCGCAAGTCGAGAGCCGAACACTGAAGCTTTCTTT.

The CDR3 region is CSVAPGLAGGTDTQYF. CDR3 nucleotide sequence: TGCAGCGTGGCGCCGGGACTAGCGGGGGGGACAGATACGCAGTATTTT. The V gene is TRBV29-1, the J gene TRBJ2-3; TRBD2 aligns across 16 bases. The ends lost 6 bases at V and 3 bases at J; junction bases unmatched: 6. Germline lookup yields CDR1 SQVTM and CDR2 ANQGSEA. This CDR3 spans 16 amino acids.

The chain combines TRBV7-6 with TRBJ1-3; no definite D call. The V and J ends lost 0 bases and 4 bases respectively, with 10 bases between them. CDR3 length equals 15 residues. Germline assignment: CDR1 SGHVS and CDR2 FNYEAQ. CDR3 region: CASSLASSYGNTIYF. CDR3 nucleotide sequence: TGTGCCAGCAGCTTAGCATCTTCGTACGGAAACACCATATATTTT.

The V call is TRBV7-3, the J call TRBJ2-2; D is perhaps TRBD1 (6 bases). There are 17 residues in the CDR3. The V gene lost 5 bases and the J gene lost 2 bases, with 18 bases spanning the gap. The V gene's germline CDR1 is SGHTA and CDR2 FQGTGA. This chain's CDR3 is CASSPHLRDTNTGELFF. The CDR3 DNA follows: TGTGCCAGCAGCCCCCACCTACGGGACACTAACACCGGGGAGCTGTTTTTT.

J is TRBJ1-4 and V is TRBV30; D unresolved. Per the germline V gene, CDR1 is GTSNPN and CDR2 is SVGIG (reference sequence). V shed 6 bases and J shed 8 bases, with 13 bases lying between them. This CDR3 comprises 12 residues. CDR3 sequence: CACLFAPEKLFF. For the CDR3, the DNA is TGTGCCTGTTTATTTGCCCCCGAAAAACTGTTTTTT.

V usage is TRBV5-6 and J usage is TRBJ1-5, with D possibly being TRBD1 (5 bases). Germline-derived CDR1 and CDR2 are SGHDT and YYEEEE. With 0 bases removed from V and 7 bases from J, the gap between germline ends came to 17 bases. The CDR3 has 16 residues. DNA for the CDR3: TGTGCCAGCAGCTTGGGGGGGACTTCCCCGGGGCAGCCCCAGCATTTT. It specifies CASSLGGTSPGQPQHF.

This clonotype was recorded at least ten times. V and J are TRBV7-9 and TRBJ1-6, with D possibly matching TRBD1 (5 bases). This CDR3 is 15 amino acids long. Trimming pared 7 bases from V and 9 bases from J, leaving 19 bases between. Germline V CDR1 and CDR2: SEHNR, FQNEAQ (reference sequence). Here the CDR3 reads CASNPSGGFGSPLHF. The CDR3 nucleotides are TGTGCCAGCAACCCATCCGGGGGGTTTGGTTCACCCCTCCACTTT.

The V call is TRBV12-3 or TRBV12-4, the J call TRBJ2-7; 10 bases agree with TRBD2. The J segment lost 6 bases and the V segment lost 4 bases, leaving 24 bases of the junction unmatched. The CDR3 is made up of 20 amino acids. CDR3 in amino acids: CASSSHRSPSGRGLSAEQYF. CDR3 DNA sequence: TGTGCCAGCAGTTCCCATAGGTCTCCTAGCGGGAGAGGACTCTCCGCCGAGCAGTACTTC.

At least ten counts were recorded for this clonotype. V usage is TRBV5-4 and J usage is TRBJ2-1; TRBD1 might be the D (7 bases). Between the trimmed V and J ends, which lost 3 bases and 9 bases, there was a span of 25 bases. The germline V gene has CDR1 SGHNT and CDR2 YYREEE (reference sequence). This CDR3 contains 17 residues. The CDR3 protein is CASSSPLRQGGSGEQFF. The CDR3 DNA reads TGTGCCAGCAGCTCTCCTCTGAGACAGGGTGGTAGCGGTGAGCAGTTCTTC.

The table lists this clonotype with a few counts. The chain carries TRBV11-2 and TRBJ1-1; D gene uncertain. Germline CDR1 reads SGHAT; CDR2 reads FQNNGV. This CDR3 has 15 residues. V was clipped by 1 base and J by 1 base, with 10 bases between them. The CDR3 region is CASSLGLTGNTEAFF. For the CDR3, the DNA is TGTGCCAGCAGCTTAGGCCTTACTGGGAACACTGAAGCTTTCTTT. Full variable domain (rest looked up from reference TRBV11-2 and TRBJ1-1): EAGVAQSPRYKIIEKRQSVAFWCNPISGHATLYWYQQILGQGPKLLIQFQNNGVVDDSQLPKDRFSAERLKGVDSTLKIQPAKLEDSAVYLCASSLGLTGNTEAFFGQGTRLTVV.

The V call is TRBV30, the J call TRBJ1-4; 9 bases align to TRBD1. In germline, CDR1 is GTSNPN, CDR2 SVGIG (reference sequence). V lost 3 bases to trimming and J lost 7 bases; unmatched junction nucleotides: 6. CDR3 length equals 14 residues. CDR3 sequence reads: CAWSPGQGGEKLFF. The DNA of the CDR3 is TGTGCCTGGAGCCCGGGACAGGGAGGTGAAAAACTGTTTTTT.

This clonotype was detected ten times or more. This rearrangement joins TRBV25-1 to TRBJ2-5; 11 positions agree with TRBD2. Looked up from germline, CDR1 is MGHDK and CDR2 is SYGVNS. This CDR3 is 17 amino acids long. The V gene end was trimmed by 4 bases and the J gene end by 1 base; junction bases not matched to a gene: 8. The CDR3 protein is CASSAIPGLAVQETQYF. The CDR3 DNA sequence: TGTGCCAGCAGTGCCATACCGGGACTAGCGGTCCAAGAGACCCAGTACTTC.

In this sample, this clonotype turned up a few times. This chain connects TRBV20-1 to TRBJ2-7, with no clear D. The CDR3 contains 11 residues. Between the trimmed V and J ends, which lost 6 bases and 3 bases, there was a span of 9 bases. CDR1 and CDR2 from the germline V gene are DFQATT and SNEGSKA (reference sequence). The CDR3 spells CSAWIVYEQYF. The CDR3 coding sequence is TGCAGTGCGTGGATAGTCTACGAGCAGTACTTC.

This clonotype was observed once. The chain uses TRBV5-1 and TRBJ2-5, with TRBD1 matching 8 bases. This CDR3 region has 15 residues. The V and J ends lost 4 bases and 2 bases, in that order; junction bases with no gene match: 7. The V gene's germline CDR1 is SGHRS and CDR2 YFSETQ. CDR3 sequence (DNA): TGCGCCAGCAGCGTGGGACAGGCCATTCAAGAGACCCAGTACTTC. As protein: CASSVGQAIQETQYF.

This chain joins TRBV20-1 and TRBJ2-3; 7 bases are shared with TRBD2. The length of the CDR3 is 15 residues. Per germline, CDR1 DFQATT and CDR2 SNEGSKA (reference sequence). Losses at the gene ends were 6 bases for V and 0 bases for J; bases not matched to a gene: 9. CDR3 amino acids: CSAPGGSGSTDTQYF. As DNA, the CDR3 is TGCAGTGCCCCCGGCGGGAGCGGGAGCACAGATACGCAGTATTTT.